The source of this TCR beta chain is a study of blood T cell repertoires in COVID-19. Study-level background: Samples came from the United States, Italy and Spain, spanning acute and convalescent COVID-19.

The authors' processing: The authors estimated nucleated cell counts from reference gene primer amplification. This table comes from immunoSEQ multiplex PCR, and its TCRdb copy is limited to in-frame clones, with some not included. That table supplies the V and J calls and clone size; D and trimming were determined from the DNA. The table has fewer than 60,000 clones, 81% seen once. While infection was still active, Seattle patients were enrolled and then followed longitudinally. This CDR3 comprises 14 residues. Trimming pared 4 bases from V and 8 bases from J, leaving 15 bases between. The germline V gene encodes CDR1 MNHEY and CDR2 SMNVEV (reference sequence).

The receptor was isolated from a woman older than 75 with COVID-19, enrolled during active disease. V is TRBV27 and J is TRBJ1-5; a weak D match, TRBD1 (6 bases). Input material: peripheral blood. DNA for the CDR3: TGTGCCAGCAGTTCTGGACAGATTTGGGAGCCCCAGCATTTT. It yields the protein CASSSGQIWEPQHF.